Following are 7 T cell receptor beta chains from one sample sequenced in a study of T cell responses to AZD1222 COVID-19 vaccine (dated by TCRdb to 2020 to 2023). The time point label here, explained by the study, means: baseline before first vaccination. Preparation of the library involved the immunoSEQ multiplex PCR assay. In its TCRdb copy, this immuneACCESS table keeps in-frame sequences only and misses some clones. Where compared with another copy, unresolved V genes explain less than half of these, and the others have no known cause. The sample table records about 200,000 clones; just over 85% of these occur just once. The ten largest clones represent roughly 7.7% of the sample. Source: peripheral blood, taken on day 0 of AZD1222 vaccination. The receptors derive from an adult in good health.

This clone was counted once. V and J are TRBV5-6 and TRBJ1-2; D uncertain. The V and J ends lost 0 bases and 4 bases respectively, with 13 bases between them. This CDR3 region has 15 residues. Germline loops: CDR1 SGHDT, CDR2 YYEEEE. The CDR3 reads CASSLVTPEAYGYTF. The CDR3 bases are TGTGCCAGCAGCTTGGTAACACCCGAGGCCTATGGCTACACCTTC.

The J gene is TRBJ1-2, the V gene TRBV25-1; a weak D match, TRBD1 (5 bases). V lost 0 bases, J lost 7 bases, and 12 bases lay in between. The length of the CDR3 is 14 residues. Germline loops: CDR1 MGHDK, CDR2 SYGVNS. For the CDR3, the DNA is TGTGCCAGCAGTGAATATTCGAGTAGGGGTGGCTACACCTTC. It is translated as CASSEYSSRGGYTF.

The chain recombines TRBV7-9 with TRBJ1-5, with a possible D match to TRBD1 (6 bases). Germline V gene lookup returns CDR1 SEHNR and CDR2 FQNEAQ (reference sequence). This CDR3 has 15 residues. Trimming removed 8 bases from V and 1 base from J, with 15 bases in between. CDR3 sequence reads: CASDPGGPSNQPQHF. In DNA, the CDR3 is TGTGCCAGCGACCCCGGGGGGCCAAGCAATCAGCCCCAGCATTTT.

The chain links TRBV7-2 to TRBJ2-4; D gene unclear. This CDR3 region has 13 residues. V was cut by 6 bases and J by 0 bases, with 6 bases left in between. Germline assignment: CDR1 SGHTA and CDR2 FQGNSA. This chain's CDR3 is CASRELAKNIQYF. The CDR3 DNA reads as TGTGCCAGCAGAGAACTAGCCAAAAACATTCAGTACTTC.

The CDR3: CASRKGRNTEAFF. The CDR3 DNA sequence: TGTGCCAGCAGAAAGGGGCGGAACACTGAAGCTTTCTTT. V is TRBV6-5 and J is TRBJ1-1; D possibly corresponds to TRBD1 (5 bases). The V gene lost 6 bases and the J gene lost 1 base, with 9 bases spanning the gap. Germline V gene sequence: CDR1 MNHEY, CDR2 SVGAGI. The CDR3 consists of 13 residues.

The V call is TRBV28, the J call TRBJ1-2; weak D call: TRBD1 (6 bases). The germline V and J ends were trimmed by 3 bases and 8 bases, with 16 bases remaining between them. CDR1 and CDR2 from the germline V gene are MDHEN and SYDVKM. The CDR3 is 14 residues long. The CDR3 nucleotides read TGTGCCAGCAGTTTGCGGGGGCTTTATGGCGGCTACACCTTC. Encoded protein: CASSLRGLYGGYTF.

The V and J genes are TRBV19 and TRBJ2-7, with 10 bases that match TRBD1. The CDR3 is 15 residues long. J was trimmed by 5 bases and V by 5 bases; bases with no gene match: 9. In germline, CDR1 is LNHDA, CDR2 SQIVND (reference sequence). CDR3: CASSVGTGELHEQYF. CDR3 sequence (DNA): TGTGCCAGTAGTGTCGGGACAGGGGAACTCCACGAGCAGTACTTC. Supplemented by reference TRBV19 and TRBJ2-7, the full variable domain reads DGGITQSPKYLFRKEGQNVTLSCEQNLNHDAMYWYRQDPGQGLRLIYYSQIVNDFQKGDIAEGYSVSREKKESFPLTVTSAQKNPTAFYLCASSVGTGELHEQYFGPGTRLTVT.